These 25 T cell receptor beta chains share one sample of origin, sequenced in a study of blood T cell repertoires in COVID-19. The assay was immunoSEQ multiplex PCR, and TCRdb's table has in-frame clones only and misses some. The sample has approximately 670,000 clones, 80% to 90% seen once. Sequences were obtained from peripheral blood. These receptors were obtained from a woman aged 18-30 years with acute or convalescent COVID-19.

This chain connects TRBV29-1 to TRBJ2-4, with D perhaps matching TRBD2 (7 bases). With 2 bases removed from V and 1 base from J, the gap between germline ends came to 15 bases. The CDR3 totals 16 residues. Germline-derived CDR1 and CDR2 are SQVTM and ANQGSEA. The CDR3 DNA reads TGCAGCGTTGAACTGGGGGGGGCGTCGGCCAAAAACATTCAGTACTTC. The encoded protein is CSVELGGASAKNIQYF.

The genes are TRBV28 and TRBJ1-2; D is possibly TRBD1 (6 bases). This CDR3 spans 12 amino acids. Per germline, CDR1 MDHEN and CDR2 SYDVKM. V lost 7 bases and J 8 bases, leaving 14 bases between the germline ends. The CDR3 nucleotides are TGTGCCAGCATCCGGGGGGCAGGGGGCTACACCTTC. Translating gives CASIRGAGGYTF.

The table lists this clone with a count of one. The gene calls are TRBV27 and TRBJ2-7, with D perhaps TRBD1 (5 bases). The V end lost 5 bases, the J end lost 7 bases, and 24 bases lay between the germline ends. CDR1 is MNHEY, CDR2 SMNVEV, per germline (reference sequence). There are 16 residues in the CDR3. The CDR3: CASSPSLRQGISEQYF. The CDR3 nucleotides read TGTGCCAGCAGTCCCTCCCTGAGGCAGGGTATTTCGGAGCAGTACTTC.

This clone turned up a few times. The chain links TRBV6-5 to TRBJ1-1; D ambiguous. Trimming shortened V by 7 bases and J by 8 bases, and 23 bases separated the two germline ends. This CDR3 contains 15 residues. Per germline, CDR1 MNHEY and CDR2 SVGAGI. CDR3 in amino acids: CASNGIELDLKEAFF. The CDR3 nucleotides are TGTGCCAGCAATGGCATAGAACTAGACTTGAAGGAAGCTTTCTTT.

This chain connects TRBV29-1 to TRBJ1-2, with TRBD1 matching 9 bases. Germline CDR1 is SQVTM and CDR2 is ANQGSEA. This CDR3 has 14 amino acids. V was pared by 3 bases and J by 7 bases, with 9 bases of the junction left unmatched. The CDR3, as DNA: TGCAGCGTTGAGGGCGAGGACAGGGGCCTTGGCTACACCTTC. This translates into CSVEGEDRGLGYTF.

This chain uses TRBV15 with TRBJ2-3; 13 nucleotides align to TRBD2. Germline V gene data show CDR1 as LNHNV and CDR2 as YYDKDF (reference sequence). The CDR3 has 17 residues. Trimming at V came to 5 bases and at J to 6 bases, leaving 11 bases not matched to a gene. In DNA form, the CDR3 reads TGTGCCACCAGCCAAGCCACGACTAGCGGGGGGATGGATACGCAGTATTTT. Its protein is CATSQATTSGGMDTQYF. The entire variable domain, with the rest obtained from reference TRBV15 and TRBJ2-3, is as follows: DAMVIQNPRYQVTQFGKPVTLSCSQTLNHNVMYWYQQKSSQAPKLLFHYYDKDFNNEADTPDNFQSRRPNTSFCFLDIRSPGLGDTAMYLCATSQATTSGGMDTQYFGPGTRLTVL.

This chain links TRBV24-1 with TRBJ2-7; 7 nucleotides line up with TRBD2. The length of the CDR3 is 14 residues. The germline V gene encodes CDR1 KGHDR and CDR2 SFDVKD. V was clipped by 6 bases and J by 0 bases; unmatched bases: 4. The CDR3 DNA sequence: TGTGCCACCAGTCCGCGGGGGAGCTCCTACGAGCAGTACTTC. This encodes CATSPRGSSYEQYF.

The chain recombines TRBV5-1 with TRBJ1-2; a possible D gene is TRBD1 (6 bases). The CDR3 has 14 amino acids. Germline CDR1 and CDR2: SGHRS and YFSETQ. Trimming took 0 bases from V and 6 from J, leaving 12 bases between them. CDR3 nucleotide sequence: TGCGCCAGCAGCTTGGTTTTAGGGGGGGATGGCTACACCTTC. Protein product: CASSLVLGGDGYTF.

The chain couples TRBV3-1 (or the pseudogene TRBV3-2) to TRBJ2-2; 10 nucleotides agree with TRBD1. This CDR3 spans 18 amino acids. The V gene's germline CDR1 is LGHDT and CDR2 YNNKEL (reference sequence). V was pared by 2 bases and J by 5 bases, with 11 bases of the junction left unmatched. The CDR3, as DNA: TGTGCCAGCAGCCAAACCCGGGACAGGGGCTTTTTGACCGGGGAGCTGTTTTTT. Amino acid sequence: CASSQTRDRGFLTGELFF.

The J gene is TRBJ1-1, the V gene TRBV25-1; D possibly corresponds to TRBD1 (5 bases). Germline CDR1 is MGHDK and CDR2 is SYGVNS. This CDR3 region has 14 residues. V was shortened by 4 bases and J by 3 bases, with 12 bases between the two germline ends. CDR3 DNA: TGTGCCAGCAGTGTTGCAGGGTTGCACACTGAAGCTTTCTTT. As protein: CASSVAGLHTEAFF.

This sequence joins TRBV12-3 or TRBV12-4 and TRBJ2-5, with TRBD2 identical over 7 bases. V shed 4 bases and J 9 bases; nucleotides not matched to a gene: 5. The CDR3 runs to 12 residues. CDR3 sequence reads: CASSSGGGPQYF. The CDR3 bases are TGTGCCAGCAGTTCGGGGGGTGGGCCCCAGTACTTC.

V is TRBV9 and J is TRBJ1-3, with D uncertain. This CDR3 spans 17 amino acids. Germline V gives CDR1 SGDLS, CDR2 YYNGEE. Trimming removed 3 bases from V and 3 bases from J, with 19 bases in between. The CDR3 nucleotides are TGTGCCAGCAGCGGGACTGACACCCGGGGAGTTGGAAACACCATATATTTT. Protein sequence: CASSGTDTRGVGNTIYF.

The chain has TRBV6-1 and TRBJ2-5; the D is unclear. The V gene lost 0 bases and the J gene lost 2 bases, with 10 bases spanning the gap. Germline V gene data show CDR1 as MNHNS and CDR2 as SASEGT. There are 15 residues in the CDR3. The CDR3 DNA follows: TGTGCCAGCAGTGAAGCGAACGGCGGACAAGAGACCCAGTACTTC. This translates into CASSEANGGQETQYF.

The rearrangement uses TRBV9 and TRBJ2-7; D is possibly TRBD2 (5 bases). The V end lost 4 bases, the J end lost 3 bases, and 14 bases lay between the germline ends. This CDR3 region has 14 residues. CDR1 is SGDLS and CDR2 is YYNGEE in the germline V gene. The CDR3 bases are TGTGCCAGCAGCCCGGACGGGATGATCTACGAGCAGTACTTC. Translated: CASSPDGMIYEQYF. Full variable domain (rest looked up from reference TRBV9 and TRBJ2-7): DSGVTQTPKHLITATGQRVTLRCSPRSGDLSVYWYQQSLDQGLQFLIQYYNGEERAKGNILERFSAQQFPDLHSELNLSSLELGDSALYFCASSPDGMIYEQYFGPGTRLTVT.

The chain links TRBV7-2 to TRBJ2-7, with D unresolved. Germline V CDR1 and CDR2: SGHTA, FQGNSA. Deletions cut 4 bases from V and 5 bases from J, with 24 bases between. The CDR3 spans 17 residues. This CDR3 is CASSSSRRSAMLNEQYF. CDR3 sequence (DNA): TGTGCCAGCAGCTCTTCCCGTCGGAGCGCTATGCTAAACGAGCAGTACTTC.

The chain employs TRBV14 and TRBJ2-1, with 12 bases identical to TRBD2. V shed 5 bases and J 7 bases; nucleotides not matched to a gene: 3. Germline lookup yields CDR1 SGHDN and CDR2 FVKESK. This CDR3 region has 14 residues. The CDR3, as DNA: TGTGCCAGCAGCAGGCTAGCGGGAGGGAATGAGCAGTTCTTC. It encodes CASSRLAGGNEQFF.

The chain employs TRBV6-6 and TRBJ2-6; D not resolved. V was pared by 6 bases and J by 0 bases, with 15 bases between. CDR1 and CDR2 from the germline V gene are MNHNY and SVGAGI (reference sequence). The CDR3 has 17 residues. CDR3 nucleotide sequence: TGTGCCAGCAGACGACCCAGGTCCCCCTCTGGGGCCAACGTCCTGACTTTC. As protein: CASRRPRSPSGANVLTF.

The chain is built from TRBV27 and TRBJ1-6, with 8 bases that match TRBD1. The CDR3 contains 18 residues. J was trimmed by 4 bases and V by 5 bases; bases with no gene match: 13. CDR1 is MNHEY, CDR2 SMNVEV, per germline (reference sequence). The CDR3 DNA reads TGTGCCAGCAGTCCCCACCCCGACAGGGGCCTGTATAATTCACCCCTCCACTTT. Amino acids: CASSPHPDRGLYNSPLHF.

The chain carries TRBV12-3 or TRBV12-4 and TRBJ2-7; 11 nucleotides align to TRBD2. The CDR3 runs to 12 residues. J was trimmed by 6 bases and V by 5 bases; bases with no gene match: 0. In nucleotides, the CDR3 is TGTGCCAGCAGTACTAGCGGGGGCGAGCAGTACTTC. Protein sequence: CASSTSGGEQYF.

The chain uses TRBV4-3 and TRBJ2-2; D is perhaps TRBD2 (5 bases). With 3 bases removed from V and 4 bases from J, the gap between germline ends came to 9 bases. Germline CDR1 LGHNA, CDR2 YSLEER. CDR3 length equals 14 residues. DNA of the CDR3: TGCGCCAGCAGCCAGGGCCGGGGCACCGGGGAGCTGTTTTTT. As protein: CASSQGRGTGELFF.

The V call is TRBV7-6, the J call TRBJ1-4; tentative D call: TRBD1 (6 bases). The germline V gene has CDR1 SGHVS and CDR2 FNYEAQ. The CDR3 is made up of 15 amino acids. Deletions cut 6 bases from V and 8 bases from J, with 19 bases between. CDR3 nucleotides: TGTGCCAGCAGTTCTCCGGACAGAAAGCTAGAAAAACTGTTTTTT. Protein product: CASSSPDRKLEKLFF.

J is TRBJ1-1 and V is TRBV29-1; TRBD1 matches at 8 bases. The CDR3 is 13 amino acids. Germline CDR1 reads SQVTM; CDR2 reads ANQGSEA. Trimming took 6 bases from V and 5 from J; bases not matched to a gene: 8. As DNA, the CDR3 is TGCAGCGTCCCACAGGGGGGAAGGACTGAAGCTTTCTTT. Amino acids: CSVPQGGRTEAFF. Supplemented by reference TRBV29-1 and TRBJ1-1, the full variable domain reads SAVISQKPSRDICQRGTSLTIQCQVDSQVTMMFWYRQQPGQSLTLIATANQGSEATYESGFVIDKFPISRPNLTFSTLTVSNMSPEDSSIYLCSVPQGGRTEAFFGQGTRLTVV.

This clone was picked up one time. The chain joins TRBV5-1 to TRBJ2-7, with 9 nucleotides matching TRBD1. Losses at the gene ends were 5 bases for V and 4 bases for J; bases not matched to a gene: 13. The CDR3 has 16 amino acids. CDR1 is SGHRS and CDR2 is YFSETQ in the germline V gene. As DNA, the CDR3 is TGCGCCAGCAGTCGTCAACCGGGACAGGGAGAATACGAGCAGTACTTC. This translates into CASSRQPGQGEYEQYF.

J is TRBJ1-5 and V is TRBV2; D uncertain. Trimming cost V 4 bases and J 4 bases, with 5 bases left between them. Germline V gives CDR1 SNHLY, CDR2 FYNNEI. The CDR3 is 12 amino acids. The CDR3: CASSADNQPQHF. CDR3 bases: TGTGCCAGCAGTGCAGATAATCAGCCCCAGCATTTT.

V and J are TRBV7-9 and TRBJ1-1; D is perhaps TRBD1 (6 bases). This CDR3 comprises 13 residues. The V gene lost 8 bases and the J gene lost 0 bases, with 10 bases spanning the gap. Germline V lookup: CDR1 SEHNR, CDR2 FQNEAQ (reference sequence). The CDR3 nucleotides are TGTGCCAGCGACGGACAGATGAACACTGAAGCTTTCTTT. The encoded protein is CASDGQMNTEAFF.